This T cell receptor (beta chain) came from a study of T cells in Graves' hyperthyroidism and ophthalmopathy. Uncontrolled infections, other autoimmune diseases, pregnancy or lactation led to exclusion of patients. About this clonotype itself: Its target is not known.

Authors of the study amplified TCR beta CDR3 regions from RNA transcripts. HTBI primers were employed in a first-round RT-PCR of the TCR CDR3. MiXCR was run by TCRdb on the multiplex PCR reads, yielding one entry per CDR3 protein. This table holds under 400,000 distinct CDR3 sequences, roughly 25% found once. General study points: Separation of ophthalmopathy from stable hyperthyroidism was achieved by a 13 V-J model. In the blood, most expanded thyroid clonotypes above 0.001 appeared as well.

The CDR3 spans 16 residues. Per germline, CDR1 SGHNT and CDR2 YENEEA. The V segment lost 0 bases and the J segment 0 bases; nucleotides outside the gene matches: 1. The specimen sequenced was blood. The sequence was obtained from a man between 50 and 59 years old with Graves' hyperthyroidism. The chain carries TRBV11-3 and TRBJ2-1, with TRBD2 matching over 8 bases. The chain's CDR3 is CASSLDAGGSYNEQFF. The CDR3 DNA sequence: TGTGCCAGCAGCTTAGATGCGGGAGGCTCCTACAATGAGCAGTTCTTC.